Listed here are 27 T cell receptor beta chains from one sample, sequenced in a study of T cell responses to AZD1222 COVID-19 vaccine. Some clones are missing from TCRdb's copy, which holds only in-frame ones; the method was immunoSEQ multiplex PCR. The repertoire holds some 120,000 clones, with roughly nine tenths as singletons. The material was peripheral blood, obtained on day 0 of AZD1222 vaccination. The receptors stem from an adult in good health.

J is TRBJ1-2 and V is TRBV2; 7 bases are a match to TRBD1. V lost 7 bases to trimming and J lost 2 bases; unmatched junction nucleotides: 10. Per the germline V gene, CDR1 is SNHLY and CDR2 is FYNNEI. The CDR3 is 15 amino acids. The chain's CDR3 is CASTEFEQGNYGYTF. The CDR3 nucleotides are TGTGCCAGCACTGAGTTTGAACAGGGGAACTATGGCTACACCTTC.

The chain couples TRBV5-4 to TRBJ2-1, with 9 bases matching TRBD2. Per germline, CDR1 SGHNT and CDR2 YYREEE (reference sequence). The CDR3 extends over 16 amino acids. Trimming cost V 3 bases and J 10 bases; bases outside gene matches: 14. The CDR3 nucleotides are TGTGCCAGCAGCTCCATAGCGGGAGTCATCAACGGGGAGCAGTTCTTC. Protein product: CASSSIAGVINGEQFF.

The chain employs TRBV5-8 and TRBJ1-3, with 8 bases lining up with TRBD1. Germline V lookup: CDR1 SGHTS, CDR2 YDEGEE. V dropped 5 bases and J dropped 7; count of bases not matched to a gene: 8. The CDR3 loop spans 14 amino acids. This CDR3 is CASRGTGGRNTIYF. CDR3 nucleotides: TGTGCCAGCAGGGGGACAGGAGGGCGGAACACCATATATTTT.

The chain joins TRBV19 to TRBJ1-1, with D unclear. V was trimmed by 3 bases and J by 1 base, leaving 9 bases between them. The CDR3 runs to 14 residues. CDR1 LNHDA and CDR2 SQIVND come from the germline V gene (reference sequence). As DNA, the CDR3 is TGTGCCAGTAGTATCTACCCCCCGAACACTGAAGCTTTCTTT. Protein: CASSIYPPNTEAFF.

The CDR3 DNA reads TGTGCCAGCAGTACTAACCCAGGGGGCGCAGCTTTCTTT. Translated, it gives CASSTNPGGAAFF. J is TRBJ1-1 and V is TRBV27; 8 positions match TRBD1. This CDR3 contains 13 residues. Germline CDR1 reads MNHEY; CDR2 reads SMNVEV (reference sequence). The junction had 9 bases not matched to a gene; V was cut back by 5 bases and J by 10 bases.

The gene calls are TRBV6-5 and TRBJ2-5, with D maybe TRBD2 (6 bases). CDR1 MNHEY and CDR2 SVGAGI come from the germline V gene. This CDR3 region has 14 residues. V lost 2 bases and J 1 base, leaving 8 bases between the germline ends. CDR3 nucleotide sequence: TGTGCCAGCAGTTACCGGGACTTCCAAGAGACCCAGTACTTC. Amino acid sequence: CASSYRDFQETQYF.

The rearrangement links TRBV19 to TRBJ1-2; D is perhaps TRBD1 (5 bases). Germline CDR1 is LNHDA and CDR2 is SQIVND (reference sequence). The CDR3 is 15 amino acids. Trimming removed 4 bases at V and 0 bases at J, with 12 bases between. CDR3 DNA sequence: TGTGCCAGTAGTACCAGGGATCCCCCTAACTATGGCTACACCTTC. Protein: CASSTRDPPNYGYTF.

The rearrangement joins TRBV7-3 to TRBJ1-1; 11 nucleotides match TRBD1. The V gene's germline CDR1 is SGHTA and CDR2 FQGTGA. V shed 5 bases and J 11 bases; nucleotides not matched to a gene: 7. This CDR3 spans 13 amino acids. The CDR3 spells CASSAADRGRAFF. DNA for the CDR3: TGTGCCAGCAGCGCCGCGGACAGGGGGCGGGCTTTCTTT.

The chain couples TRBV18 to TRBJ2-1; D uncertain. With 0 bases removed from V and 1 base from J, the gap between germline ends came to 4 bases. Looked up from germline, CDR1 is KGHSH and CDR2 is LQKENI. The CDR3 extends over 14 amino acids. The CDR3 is CASSPPSSYNEQFF. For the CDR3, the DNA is TGTGCCAGCTCACCACCGTCGTCCTACAATGAGCAGTTCTTC. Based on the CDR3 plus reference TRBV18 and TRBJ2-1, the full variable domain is NAGVMQNPRHLVRRRGQEARLRCSPMKGHSHVYWYRQLPEEGLKFMVYLQKENIIDESGMPKERFSAEFPKEGPSILRIQQVVRGDSAAYFCASSPPSSYNEQFFGPGTRLTVL.

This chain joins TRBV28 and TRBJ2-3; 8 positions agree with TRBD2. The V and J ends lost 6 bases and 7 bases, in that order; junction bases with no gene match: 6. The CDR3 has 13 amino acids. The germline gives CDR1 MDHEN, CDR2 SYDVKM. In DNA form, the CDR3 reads TGTGCCAGCAGCCCCGGGGGGGGGAATACGCAGTATTTT. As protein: CASSPGGGNTQYF.

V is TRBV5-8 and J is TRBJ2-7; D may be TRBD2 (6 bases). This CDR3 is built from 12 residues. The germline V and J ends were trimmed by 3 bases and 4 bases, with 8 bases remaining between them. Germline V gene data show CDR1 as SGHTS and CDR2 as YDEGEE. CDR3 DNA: TGTGCCAGCAGCTGGGGAGGATACGAGCAGTACTTC. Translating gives CASSWGGYEQYF.

CDR3 in DNA: TGTGCCAGCAGTGGAGCGGCCTCGCTAGCCAAAAACATTCAGTACTTC. Its translation: CASSGAASLAKNIQYF. The chain couples TRBV6-1 to TRBJ2-4; a possible D gene is TRBD2 (5 bases). Trimming pared 4 bases from V and 0 bases from J, leaving 13 bases between. CDR3 size: 16 residues. Germline V gene data show CDR1 as MNHNS and CDR2 as SASEGT.

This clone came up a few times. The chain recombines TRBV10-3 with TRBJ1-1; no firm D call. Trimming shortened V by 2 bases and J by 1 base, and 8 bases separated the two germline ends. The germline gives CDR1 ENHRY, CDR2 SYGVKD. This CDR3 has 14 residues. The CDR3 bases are TGTGCCATCAGTGAGGTGGCAGGGAACACTGAAGCTTTCTTT. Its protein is CAISEVAGNTEAFF.

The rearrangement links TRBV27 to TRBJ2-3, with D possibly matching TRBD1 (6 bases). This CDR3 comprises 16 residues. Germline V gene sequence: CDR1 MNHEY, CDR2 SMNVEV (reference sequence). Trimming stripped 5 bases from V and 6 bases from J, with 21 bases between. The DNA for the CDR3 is TGTGCCAGCAGTCAAAATGACAGGTTCGGTGTGGATACGCAGTATTTT. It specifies CASSQNDRFGVDTQYF.

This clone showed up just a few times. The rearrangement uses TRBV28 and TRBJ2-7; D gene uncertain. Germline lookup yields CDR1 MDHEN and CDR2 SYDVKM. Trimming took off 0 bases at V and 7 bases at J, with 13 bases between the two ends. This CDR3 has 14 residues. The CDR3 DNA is TGTGCCAGCAGTTTATGGTTAACCCCCGAGGAGCAGTACTTC. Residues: CASSLWLTPEEQYF.

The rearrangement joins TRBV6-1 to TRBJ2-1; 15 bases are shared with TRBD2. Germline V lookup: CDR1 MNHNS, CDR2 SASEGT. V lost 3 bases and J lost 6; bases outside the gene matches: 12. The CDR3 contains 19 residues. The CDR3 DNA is TGTGCCAGCAGTGATTCGCCTCCCGGGACTAGCGGGAGGTCCAATGAGCAGTTCTTC. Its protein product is CASSDSPPGTSGRSNEQFF.

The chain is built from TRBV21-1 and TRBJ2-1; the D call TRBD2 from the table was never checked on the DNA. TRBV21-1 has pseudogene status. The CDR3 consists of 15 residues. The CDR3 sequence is CASSRWRAKNNEQFF. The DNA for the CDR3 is TGTGCCAGCAGCAGATGGAGGGCGAAAAACAATGAGCAGTTCTTC.

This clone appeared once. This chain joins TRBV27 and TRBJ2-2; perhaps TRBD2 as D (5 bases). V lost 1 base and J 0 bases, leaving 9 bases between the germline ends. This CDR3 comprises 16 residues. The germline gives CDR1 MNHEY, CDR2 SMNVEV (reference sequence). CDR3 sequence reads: CASSLFGVSNTGELFF. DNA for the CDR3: TGTGCCAGCAGTTTATTCGGGGTTTCGAACACCGGGGAGCTGTTTTTT.

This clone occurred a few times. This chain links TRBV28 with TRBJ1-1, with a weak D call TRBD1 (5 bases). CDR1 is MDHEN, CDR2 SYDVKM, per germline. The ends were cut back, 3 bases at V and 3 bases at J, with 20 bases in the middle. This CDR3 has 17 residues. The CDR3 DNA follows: TGTGCCAGCAGTTTTAAGTTAGAGGGGTACTGGGACACTGAAGCTTTCTTT. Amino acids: CASSFKLEGYWDTEAFF.

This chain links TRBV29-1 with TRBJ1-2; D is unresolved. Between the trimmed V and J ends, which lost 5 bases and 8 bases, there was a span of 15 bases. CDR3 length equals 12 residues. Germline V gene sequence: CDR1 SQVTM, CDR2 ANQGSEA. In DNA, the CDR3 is TGCAGCGTTCAACGACGGAGAGGGGGCTACACCTTC. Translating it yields CSVQRRRGGYTF. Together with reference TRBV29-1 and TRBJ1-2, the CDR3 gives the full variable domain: SAVISQKPSRDICQRGTSLTIQCQVDSQVTMMFWYRQQPGQSLTLIATANQGSEATYESGFVIDKFPISRPNLTFSTLTVSNMSPEDSSIYLCSVQRRRGGYTFGSGTRLTVV.

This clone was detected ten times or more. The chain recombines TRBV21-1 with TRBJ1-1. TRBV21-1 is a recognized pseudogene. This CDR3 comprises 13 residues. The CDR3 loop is CASSFSENTEAFF. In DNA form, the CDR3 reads TGTGCCAGCAGCTTCTCCGAGAACACTGAAGCTTTCTTT.

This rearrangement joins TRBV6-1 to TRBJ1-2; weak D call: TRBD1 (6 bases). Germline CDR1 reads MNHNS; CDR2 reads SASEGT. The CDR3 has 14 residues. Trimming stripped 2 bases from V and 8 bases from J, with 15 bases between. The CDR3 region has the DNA TGTGCCAGCAGTGAATTGGCAGGGGTAGCGGGCTACACCTTC. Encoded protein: CASSELAGVAGYTF.

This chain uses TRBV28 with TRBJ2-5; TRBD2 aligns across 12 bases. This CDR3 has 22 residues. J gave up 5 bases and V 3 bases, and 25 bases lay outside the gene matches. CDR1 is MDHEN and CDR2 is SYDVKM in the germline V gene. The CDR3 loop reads CASSFGLAGFSRIASSGETQYF. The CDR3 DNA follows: TGTGCCAGCAGTTTCGGACTAGCGGGATTTTCTCGGATAGCGTCCTCCGGGGAGACCCAGTACTTC.

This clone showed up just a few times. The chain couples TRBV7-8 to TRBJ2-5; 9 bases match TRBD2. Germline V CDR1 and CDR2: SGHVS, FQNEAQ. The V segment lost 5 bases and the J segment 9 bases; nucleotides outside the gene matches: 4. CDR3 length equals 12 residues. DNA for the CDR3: TGTGCCAGCAGCGAACGCGGGGGGGCCCAGTACTTC. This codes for CASSERGGAQYF.

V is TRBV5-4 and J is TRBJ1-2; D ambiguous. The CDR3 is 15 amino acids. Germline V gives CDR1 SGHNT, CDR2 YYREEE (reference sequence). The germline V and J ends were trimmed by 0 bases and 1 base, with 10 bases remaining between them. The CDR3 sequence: CASSLAPPFNYGYTF. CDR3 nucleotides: TGTGCCAGCAGCTTGGCTCCCCCCTTTAACTATGGCTACACCTTC.

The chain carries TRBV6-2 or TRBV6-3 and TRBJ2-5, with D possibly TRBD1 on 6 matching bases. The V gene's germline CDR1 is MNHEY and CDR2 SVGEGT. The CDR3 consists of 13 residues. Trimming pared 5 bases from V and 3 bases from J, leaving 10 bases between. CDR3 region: CASSLRTEETQYF. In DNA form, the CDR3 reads TGTGCCAGCAGTCTCCGGACAGAAGAGACCCAGTACTTC.

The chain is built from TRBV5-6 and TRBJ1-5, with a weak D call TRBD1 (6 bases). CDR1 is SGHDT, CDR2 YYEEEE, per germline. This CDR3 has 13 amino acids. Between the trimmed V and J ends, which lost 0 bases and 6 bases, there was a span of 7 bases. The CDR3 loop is CASSLVGAQPQHF. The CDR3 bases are TGTGCCAGCAGCTTGGTGGGGGCTCAGCCCCAGCATTTT.